The rows below give T cell receptor beta chains drawn from one sample of a study of CD8+ T cells in alopecia areata. Generated by immunoSEQ multiplex PCR, the TCRdb table keeps only in-frame clones and is missing some. The data show 200,000 to 250,000 clones, 57% seen once. The starting material was CD4+ T cells sorted from blood, obtained at week 0. Receptors originate from a human donor with alopecia areata. Both conserved end residues are part of each CDR3. Each record gives: D gene, CDR3 length, V gene, J gene, clone size, CDR3 protein, CDR3 DNA. The D gene is left open where the match is weak. Clone size is not always given. Where it is, it says once, few, many or a class for expanded clones.

NA	13	TRBV29-1	TRBJ2-3	NA	CSVRAGRTDTQYF	TGCAGCGTTAGGGCGGGACGGACAGATACGCAGTATTTT
NA	17	TRBV4-1	TRBJ2-1	NA	CASSQGPIGGGQGEQFF	TGCGCCAGCAGCCAAGGCCCTATTGGGGGCGGCCAGGGTGAGCAGTTCTTC
TRBD1	15	TRBV2	TRBJ1-5	NA	CASSATGGGNQPQHF	TGTGCCAGCAGTGCTACAGGGGGCGGCAATCAGCCCCAGCATTTT
NA	13	TRBV30	TRBJ2-7	NA	CAWSDYGGYEQYF	TGTGCCTGGAGTGACTACGGGGGATACGAGCAGTACTTC
NA	13	TRBV30	TRBJ2-7	NA	CAWSVNRIVEQYF	TGTGCCTGGAGTGTAAACAGGATTGTCGAGCAGTACTTC
NA	15	TRBV28	TRBJ2-5	once	CASSSGQAWQETQYF	TGTGCCAGCAGTTCAGGGCAGGCATGGCAAGAGACCCAGTACTTC
NA	12	TRBV7-3	TRBJ2-7	NA	CASSLFGYEQYF	TGTGCCAGCAGCTTATTCGGCTACGAGCAGTACTTC
NA	16	TRBV5-1	TRBJ2-7	few	CASSLSPRDQNYEQYF	TGCGCCAGCAGCTTGTCCCCCCGGGACCAAAATTACGAGCAGTACTTC
NA	14	TRBV10-2	TRBJ1-2	NA	CASSRVADQYGYTF	TGCGCCAGCAGTCGTGTGGCAGACCAGTATGGCTACACCTTC
NA	12	TRBV29-1	TRBJ2-7	NA	CSVRDDVWEQYF	TGCAGCGTCCGGGACGACGTGTGGGAGCAGTACTTC
NA	14	TRBV19	TRBJ1-5	NA	CASSIKRGYQPQHF	TGTGCCAGTAGTATAAAAAGGGGGTATCAGCCCCAGCATTTT
NA	12	TRBV29-1	TRBJ1-2	NA	CSVDKVLYGYTF	TGCAGCGTTGATAAGGTCCTCTATGGCTACACCTTC
NA	15	TRBV7-6	TRBJ1-4	NA	CASSQVGLTNEKLFF	TGTGCCAGCAGTCAAGTGGGGTTGACTAATGAAAAACTGTTTTTT
NA	14	TRBV4-1	TRBJ1-2	few	CASSQVVGAAGYTF	TGCGCCAGCAGCCAAGTGGTAGGGGCTGCTGGCTACACCTTC
TRBD2	15	TRBV4-1	TRBJ2-3	few	CASSQVGLAADTQYF	TGCGCCAGCAGCCAAGTAGGACTAGCGGCAGATACGCAGTATTTT
TRBD1	14	TRBV29-1	TRBJ2-7	few	CSVDTGQGGYEQYF	TGCAGCGTTGATACCGGACAGGGGGGATACGAGCAGTACTTC
NA	11	TRBV30	TRBJ2-3	NA	CAWSTGGREYF	TGTGCCTGGAGCACGGGGGGCAGGGAGTATTTT
NA	15	TRBV4-2	TRBJ1-5	few	CASSQDAQERQPQHF	TGTGCCAGCAGCCAAGATGCACAGGAACGACAGCCCCAGCATTTT
TRBD2	15	TRBV30	TRBJ2-1	once	CAWTSSGGSYNEQFF	TGTGCCTGGACCTCTAGCGGGGGCTCCTACAATGAGCAGTTCTTC
NA	14	TRBV19	TRBJ2-7	NA	CASSIKKGTYEQYF	TGTGCCAGTAGTATCAAGAAAGGGACCTACGAGCAGTACTTC
NA	15	TRBV7-3	TRBJ1-2	NA	CASSLGPGANYGYTF	TGTGCCAGCAGCCTGGGACCGGGGGCTAACTATGGCTACACCTTC
NA	13	TRBV7-8	TRBJ2-7	once	CASSLVTRSEQYF	TGTGCCAGCAGCTTAGTTACCCGCAGCGAGCAGTACTTC
NA	13	TRBV5-1	TRBJ1-2	NA	CATAVRGDYGYTF	TGCGCCACCGCTGTCCGGGGTGACTATGGCTACACCTTC
NA	13	TRBV29-1	TRBJ2-4	NA	CSWGGRAKNIQYF	TGCAGCTGGGGTGGGCGGGCCAAAAACATTCAGTACTTC